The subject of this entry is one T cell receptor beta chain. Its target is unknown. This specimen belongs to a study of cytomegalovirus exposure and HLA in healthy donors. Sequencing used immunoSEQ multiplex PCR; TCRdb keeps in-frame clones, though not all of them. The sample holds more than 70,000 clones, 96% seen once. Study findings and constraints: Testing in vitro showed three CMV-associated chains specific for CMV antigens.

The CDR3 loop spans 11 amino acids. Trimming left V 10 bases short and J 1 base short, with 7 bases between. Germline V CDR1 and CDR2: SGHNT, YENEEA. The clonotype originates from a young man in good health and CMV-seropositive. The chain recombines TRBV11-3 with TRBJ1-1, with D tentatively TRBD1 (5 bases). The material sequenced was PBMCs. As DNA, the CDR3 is TGTGCCACGGGGGGGAACACTGAAGCTTTCTTT. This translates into CATGGNTEAFF.